This TCR beta chain was identified in a study of beta chain features in type 1 diabetes. Germline CDR1 SQVTM, CDR2 ANQGSEA. J lost 8 bases, V lost 4 bases, and 4 bases had no gene match. The CDR3 extends over 12 amino acids. Expressed TCRB transcripts were sequenced because the entire RNA isolate underwent reverse transcription. The protocol was immunoSEQ multiplex PCR, while the TCRdb copy is restricted to in-frame clones and leaves out a portion. Here the sample spans 810,000 or so clones, roughly a sixth being singletons. The sequenced sample consisted of naive CD4+ T cells from blood. The rearrangement links TRBV29-1 to TRBJ2-3; TRBD1 agrees at 9 bases. The sequence was collected from a woman under 30 in good health. The DNA of the CDR3 is TGCAGCGTTGGTTGGACAGGGGTTACGCAGTATTTT. This codes for CSVGWTGVTQYF.